The rows below give T cell receptor beta chains drawn from one sample of a study of regulatory T cells in long-lasting Graves disease. MiXCR, applied by TCRdb to the multiplex PCR reads, yields one record per CDR3 protein. The sample contains 200,000 to 250,000 distinct CDR3 sequences, around a fifth of which appear only once. These data were also filed under a second study, of T cells in Graves' hyperthyroidism and ophthalmopathy.

The material was peripheral blood mononuclear cells (PBMCs), obtained at new diagnosis, from a patient treated with antithyroid drugs. The receptors originated from a woman aged 30 to 39 with Graves disease. Each CDR3 is given with its conserved first and last residue. Each record gives: clone size, D gene, V gene, J gene, CDR3 protein, CDR3 DNA. D genes are given only for firm matches. The size entry is marked missing in some rows and otherwise reads once, few, many or a size class.

size: many
D: NA
V: TRBV20-1
J: TRBJ1-1
CDR3: CSARVGTNTEAFF
DNA: TGCAGTGCTAGAGTTGGGACGAACACTGAAGCTTTCTTT

size: few
D: NA
V: TRBV20-1
J: TRBJ1-6
CDR3: CSASTVTPGVSPLHF
DNA: TGCAGTGCTAGTACCGTCACCCCGGGGGTATCACCCCTCCACTTT

size: many
D: NA
V: TRBV28
J: TRBJ2-2
CDR3: CASSLRTGELFF
DNA: TGTGCCAGCAGTCTCCGTACCGGGGAGCTGTTTTTT

size: many
D: NA
V: TRBV19
J: TRBJ1-1
CDR3: CASSLTVNTEAFF
DNA: TGTGCCAGCAGCTTGACAGTGAACACTGAAGCTTTCTTT

size: many
D: TRBD1
V: TRBV7-9
J: TRBJ1-1
CDR3: CASSPGQGEDTEAFF
DNA: TGTGCCAGCAGCCCCGGACAGGGGGAGGACACTGAAGCTTTCTTT

size: many
D: TRBD1
V: TRBV28
J: TRBJ1-4
CDR3: CASSFDRGVFELFF
DNA: TGTGCCAGCAGTTTCGACAGGGGCGTCTTCGAACTGTTTTTT

size: many
D: NA
V: TRBV27
J: TRBJ1-5
CDR3: CASRRGGEGQPQHF
DNA: TGTGCCAGCAGAAGGGGAGGGGAAGGGCAGCCCCAGCATTTT

size: NA
D: TRBD2
V: TRBV20-1
J: TRBJ2-3
CDR3: CSARDLLGTSGPQYTQYF
DNA: TGCAGTGCTAGAGATCTCCTCGGGACTAGCGGACCACAGTATACGCAGTATTTT

size: many
D: NA
V: TRBV20-1
J: TRBJ2-3
CDR3: CSARAVTFYSTDTQYF
DNA: TGCAGTGCTAGAGCGGTGACCTTTTATAGCACAGATACGCAGTATTTT

size: many
D: NA
V: TRBV19
J: TRBJ2-1
CDR3: CASRALSSYNEQFF
DNA: TGTGCCAGTAGGGCGCTCAGCTCCTACAATGAGCAGTTCTTC

size: many
D: TRBD1
V: TRBV28
J: TRBJ1-4
CDR3: CASHPGQGAEKLFF
DNA: TGTGCCAGCCATCCGGGACAGGGGGCTGAAAAACTGTTTTTT

size: few
D: TRBD2
V: TRBV7-2
J: TRBJ2-3
CDR3: CASSLRRGVRTDTQYF
DNA: TGTGCCAGCAGCTTACGGCGGGGGGTTCGCACAGATACGCAGTATTTT

size: many
D: NA
V: TRBV3-1
J: TRBJ2-1
CDR3: CASTRGDEQFF
DNA: TGTGCCAGCACCCGAGGGGATGAGCAGTTCTTC

size: many
D: TRBD1
V: TRBV24-1
J: TRBJ2-7
CDR3: CATSDLGDSSKTYEQYF
DNA: TGTGCCACCAGTGATTTGGGGGACAGCAGTAAGACCTACGAGCAGTACTTC

size: few
D: NA
V: TRBV18
J: TRBJ2-1
CDR3: CASSPPSLPYNEQFF
DNA: TGTGCCAGCTCACCCCCGAGCCTACCTTACAATGAGCAGTTCTTC

size: NA
D: TRBD2
V: TRBV5-1
J: TRBJ2-2
CDR3: CASSSGLRYTGELFF
DNA: TGCGCCAGCAGCTCGGGACTAAGGTACACCGGGGAGCTGTTTTTT

size: many
D: NA
V: TRBV5-5
J: TRBJ2-1
CDR3: CASSLGLSVDNEQFF
DNA: TGTGCCAGCAGCTTAGGGCTCTCAGTGGACAATGAGCAGTTCTTC

size: many
D: NA
V: TRBV7-9
J: TRBJ2-1
CDR3: CASSKRVAESYNEQFF
DNA: TGTGCCAGCAGCAAACGGGTTGCGGAGAGCTACAATGAGCAGTTCTTC

size: NA
D: NA
V: TRBV3-1
J: TRBJ1-5
CDR3: CPSSQGGQPQHF
DNA: TGTCCCAGCAGCCAAGGTGGTCAGCCCCAGCATTTT

size: many
D: NA
V: TRBV28
J: TRBJ1-2
CDR3: CASRVGVGYGYTF
DNA: TGTGCCAGCCGAGTCGGCGTTGGTTATGGCTACACCTTC

size: few
D: NA
V: TRBV19
J: TRBJ1-2
CDR3: CASSHWRRYGYTF
DNA: TGTGCCAGTAGTCACTGGCGCAGATATGGCTACACCTTC

size: NA
D: NA
V: TRBV20-1
J: TRBJ2-7
CDR3: CSARGAGRAYEQYF
DNA: TGCAGTGCTAGAGGGGCGGGTCGCGCCTACGAGCAGTACTTC

size: many
D: TRBD1
V: TRBV7-6
J: TRBJ1-2
CDR3: CASSSTGGLNYGYTF
DNA: TGTGCCAGCAGCTCGACAGGGGGACTTAACTATGGCTACACCTTC

size: many
D: NA
V: TRBV20-1
J: TRBJ2-3
CDR3: CSARDPVRGDTQYF
DNA: TGCAGTGCTAGAGATCCGGTGAGGGGGGATACGCAGTATTTT

size: many
D: NA
V: TRBV7-9
J: TRBJ2-1
CDR3: CASSFIGQSSYNEQFF
DNA: TGTGCCAGCAGCTTTATAGGACAGAGCTCCTACAATGAGCAGTTCTTC

size: many
D: NA
V: TRBV2
J: TRBJ1-3
CDR3: CASSEGDTGNTIYF
DNA: TGTGCCAGCAGTGAAGGGGACACTGGAAACACCATATATTTT

size: few
D: NA
V: TRBV5-6
J: TRBJ2-1
CDR3: CASSLGQRSYNEQFF
DNA: TGTGCCAGCAGCCTGGGGCAGCGGTCCTACAATGAGCAGTTCTTC

size: many
D: NA
V: TRBV15
J: TRBJ1-4
CDR3: CATSKGTEKLFF
DNA: TGTGCCACCAGCAAAGGGACGGAAAAACTGTTTTTT

size: many
D: TRBD1
V: TRBV28
J: TRBJ1-5
CDR3: CASSPDRAVSNQPQHF
DNA: TGTGCCAGCAGCCCCGACAGGGCGGTTAGCAATCAGCCCCAGCATTTT

size: many
D: NA
V: TRBV12-3/TRBV12-4
J: TRBJ2-2
CDR3: CASSLRGGNTGELFF
DNA: TGTGCCAGCAGTTTACGGGGCGGGAACACCGGGGAGCTGTTTTTT

size: many
D: NA
V: TRBV5-5
J: TRBJ2-7
CDR3: CASSLRSFGPDYEQYF
DNA: TGTGCCAGCAGCTTGCGCTCCTTTGGACCTGACTACGAGCAGTACTTC

size: many
D: NA
V: TRBV19
J: TRBJ2-6
CDR3: CASSSAGQTSGANVLTF
DNA: TGTGCCAGTAGTAGCGCGGGACAAACCTCTGGGGCCAACGTCCTGACTTTC

size: many
D: NA
V: TRBV28
J: TRBJ2-2
CDR3: CASSSGGLGTGELFF
DNA: TGTGCCAGCAGTTCAGGAGGCCTTGGCACCGGGGAGCTGTTTTTT

size: many
D: TRBD2
V: TRBV12-3/TRBV12-4
J: TRBJ2-3
CDR3: CASRASGIPSTDTQYF
DNA: TGTGCCAGCAGGGCTAGCGGGATTCCTAGCACAGATACGCAGTATTTT

size: NA
D: NA
V: TRBV9
J: TRBJ2-3
CDR3: CASSVGATGADTQCF
DNA: TGTGCCAGCAGCGTAGGTGCGACAGGCGCAGATACGCAGTGTTTT

size: many
D: NA
V: TRBV28
J: TRBJ1-5
CDR3: CASTLGDQPQHF
DNA: TGTGCCAGCACCCTTGGCGATCAGCCCCAGCATTTT

size: many
D: TRBD2
V: TRBV6-5
J: TRBJ2-2
CDR3: CASSYRVASGNTGELFF
DNA: TGTGCCAGCAGTTACCGGGTGGCTAGCGGAAACACCGGGGAGCTGTTTTTT

size: many
D: NA
V: TRBV7-9
J: TRBJ1-1
CDR3: CASSVDAQAFF
DNA: TGTGCCAGCAGCGTGGACGCCCAAGCTTTCTTT

size: many
D: TRBD1
V: TRBV11-2
J: TRBJ1-6
CDR3: CASSLSTGYNSPLHF
DNA: TGTGCCAGCAGCTTGTCGACAGGGTATAATTCACCCCTCCACTTT

size: many
D: NA
V: TRBV28
J: TRBJ1-2
CDR3: CASSLWGGGGTYGYTF
DNA: TGTGCCAGCAGTTTATGGGGGGGGGGGGGAACCTATGGCTACACCTTC

size: many
D: NA
V: TRBV16
J: TRBJ2-5
CDR3: CASSQYSDPYQETQYF
DNA: TGTGCCAGCAGCCAATATAGCGACCCGTACCAAGAGACCCAGTACTTC

size: many
D: NA
V: TRBV27
J: TRBJ2-2
CDR3: CASSSAWTNTGELFF
DNA: TGTGCCAGCAGTTCTGCGTGGACGAACACCGGGGAGCTGTTTTTT

size: many
D: TRBD2
V: TRBV24-1
J: TRBJ2-1
CDR3: CATSDGLAAYNEQFF
DNA: TGTGCCACCAGTGATGGGCTAGCGGCCTACAATGAGCAGTTCTTC

size: many
D: NA
V: TRBV28
J: TRBJ2-3
CDR3: CASSTSRVQYF
DNA: TGTGCCAGCAGCACCTCCAGGGTGCAGTATTTT

size: many
D: TRBD1
V: TRBV6-2/TRBV6-3
J: TRBJ1-5
CDR3: CASSSRDRGHQPQHF
DNA: TGTGCCAGCAGTTCGAGGGACAGGGGGCATCAGCCCCAGCATTTT